This T cell receptor (beta chain) emerged from a study of blood T cells in healthy people across ages. The CDR3 extends over 15 amino acids. Germline V gene lookup returns CDR1 SGHVS and CDR2 FNYEAQ. V lost 1 base, J lost 6 bases, and 15 bases lay in between. Through a sample-barcoded 5' primer and a J-beta primer mix, a second PCR was run for roughly 7 to 12 cycles. Carrying 12 random nucleotides, a template-switch adaptor labeled each individual cDNA molecule. Each of the samples gave a minimum of 3 million paired-end reads that contained CDR3. TCRdb re-analysed the 5' RACE reads in MiXCR, keeping a single row per CDR3 protein. The data contain over 450,000 distinct CDR3 sequences, less than 25% of them singletons. This clonotype was seen a handful of times. The sample was also reused in another study, on T cells of mothers and their children. Per that paper: The study recruited a few healthy Caucasian mothers and their six children as donors. Sequencing returned over 10 million TCR beta CDR3 reads per mother and 3 million to 3.5 million per child.

This sequence joins TRBV7-6 and TRBJ1-1, with D maybe TRBD1 (5 bases). This receptor was obtained from a boy aged 5-17 years in good health. Sequenced material: blood. The DNA for the CDR3 is TGTGCCAGCAGCTTAGGCAGGCAGGGTGGCCCTGAAGCTTTCTTT. Amino acid sequence: CASSLGRQGGPEAFF.